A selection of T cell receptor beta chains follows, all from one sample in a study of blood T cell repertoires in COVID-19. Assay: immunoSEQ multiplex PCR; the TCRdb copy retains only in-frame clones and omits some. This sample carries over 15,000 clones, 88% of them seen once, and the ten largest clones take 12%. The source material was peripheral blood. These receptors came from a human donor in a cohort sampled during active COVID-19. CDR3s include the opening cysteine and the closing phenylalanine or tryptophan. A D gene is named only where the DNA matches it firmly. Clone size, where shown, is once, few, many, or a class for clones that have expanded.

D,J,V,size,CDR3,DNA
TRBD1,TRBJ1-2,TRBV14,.,CASSQVTGGTHYGYTF,TGTGCCAGCAGCCAAGTGACAGGGGGCACACACTATGGCTACACCTTC
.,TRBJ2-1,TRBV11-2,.,CASSNLGAGPGEQFF,TGTGCCAGCAGCAACCTTGGTGCAGGTCCCGGTGAGCAGTTCTTC
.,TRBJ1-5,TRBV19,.,CASSMGGRGNQPQHF,TGTGCCAGTAGTATGGGGGGGCGTGGGAATCAGCCCCAGCATTTT
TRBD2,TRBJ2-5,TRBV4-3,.,CASSQVSGRETQYF,TGCGCCAGCAGCCAAGTCTCCGGGAGGGAGACCCAGTACTTC
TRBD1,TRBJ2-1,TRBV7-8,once,CASRHGTGAYNEQFF,TGTGCCAGCAGACACGGGACAGGAGCCTACAATGAGCAGTTCTTC
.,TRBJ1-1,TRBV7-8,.,CASKGGRGNTEAFF,TGTGCCTCGAAAGGCGGCAGGGGGAACACTGAAGCTTTCTTT
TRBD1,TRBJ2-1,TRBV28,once,CASSLHRVDRARSNEQFF,TGTGCCAGCAGTTTGCATCGTGTGGACAGGGCTCGAAGCAATGAGCAGTTCTTC
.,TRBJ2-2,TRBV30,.,CACVPPVYTGELFF,TGTGCCTGCGTTCCCCCAGTTTACACCGGGGAGCTGTTTTTT
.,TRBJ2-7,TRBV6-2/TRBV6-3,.,CASSYMSGQVYEQYF,TGTGCCAGCAGTTACATGAGCGGGCAAGTCTACGAGCAGTACTTC
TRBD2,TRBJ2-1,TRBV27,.,CAARERGTYNEQFF,TGTGCCGCCAGGGAGCGGGGAACATACAATGAGCAGTTCTTC
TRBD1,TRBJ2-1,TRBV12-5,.,CASGLMTGPSYNEQFF,TGTGCTAGTGGTTTGATGACAGGGCCCTCCTACAATGAGCAGTTCTTC
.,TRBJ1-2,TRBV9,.,CASTKFPGEGYTF,TGTGCCAGCACCAAATTCCCGGGGGAAGGCTACACCTTC
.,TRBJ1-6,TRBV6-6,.,CASTRSAGDSYNSPLHF,TGTGCCAGTACTCGATCGGCAGGGGACTCCTATAATTCACCCCTCCACTTT
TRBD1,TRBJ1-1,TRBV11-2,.,CASSLVGQNTNTEAFF,TGTGCCAGCAGCTTAGTGGGACAGAATACGAACACTGAAGCTTTCTTT
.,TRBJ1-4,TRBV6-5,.,CASRMTVNNEKLFF,TGTGCCAGCAGAATGACAGTCAATAATGAAAAACTGTTTTTT
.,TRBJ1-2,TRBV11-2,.,CASSLQGDSGYGYTF,TGTGCCAGCAGCTTACAAGGGGATTCAGGGTATGGCTACACCTTC
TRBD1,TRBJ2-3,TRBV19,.,CASSTTGQPDTQYF,TGTGCCAGTAGTACGACAGGGCAACCAGATACGCAGTATTTT
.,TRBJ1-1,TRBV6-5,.,CASRGDLGTEAFF,TGTGCCAGCAGAGGGGACTTGGGCACTGAAGCTTTCTTT
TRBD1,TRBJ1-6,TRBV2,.,CASREPGQMNSPLHF,TGTGCCAGCAGGGAGCCGGGACAGATGAATTCACCCCTCCACTTT
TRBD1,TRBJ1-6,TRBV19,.,CASSLTGQGADSPLHF,TGTGCCAGTAGTCTAACGGGACAGGGGGCCGATTCACCCCTCCACTTT
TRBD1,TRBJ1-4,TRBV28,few,CASSGPQGAGGLATNEKLFF,TGTGCCAGCAGTGGGCCGCAGGGGGCCGGGGGCCTAGCAACTAATGAAAAACTGTTTTTT
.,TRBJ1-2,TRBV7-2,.,CASSLALGYGYTF,TGTGCCAGCAGCTTAGCGCTAGGATATGGCTACACCTTC